The clone carrying this TCR beta chain was seen a few times. This specimen belongs to a study of OX40 agonist ivuxolimab in advanced cancers. The assay was immunoSEQ multiplex PCR, and TCRdb's table has in-frame clones only and misses some. The sample has roughly 19,000 clones, roughly 78% seen once. CDR3 length equals 9 residues. From germline, CDR1 is DFQATT and CDR2 SNEGSKA (reference sequence). The chain carries TRBV20-1 and TRBJ1-1; D possibly corresponds to TRBD1 (6 bases). The sequences come from CD4+ or CD8+ T cells sorted from blood, collected in a trial of the OX40 agonist ivuxolimab. This receptor was obtained from an adult with an advanced solid tumor such as melanoma, head and neck, liver or kidney cancer. CDR3 nucleotide sequence: TGCAGGACACAGGGTGAAGCTTTCTTT. Protein: CRTQGEAFF.